The subject of this entry is one T cell receptor beta chain. No antigen is known for it. This sample stems from a study of T cell responses to AZD1222 COVID-19 vaccine. Study conclusions and caveats: Most donors were white British and more were female, and clonal diversity was possibly underestimated. CD4 TCRs linked to vaccination spanned spike, dominating at 160-218 and 743-854. There were repertoire samples only from the period after the peak T cell response.

The V gene end was trimmed by 5 bases and the J gene end by 7 bases; junction bases not matched to a gene: 7. The CDR3 spans 14 residues. Germline values: CDR1 LNHDA, CDR2 SQIVND (reference sequence). TCRdb keeps only in-frame clones here, not all; method: immunoSEQ multiplex PCR. The sample holds some 90,000 clones, around 90% seen once. This material consisted of peripheral blood, taken on day 0 of AZD1222 vaccination. This chain uses TRBV19 with TRBJ1-5; TRBD1 matches 8 bases. The TCR comes from an adult in good health. This CDR3 is CASSVTGGGQPQHF. The CDR3 DNA follows: TGTGCCAGTAGTGTTACAGGGGGGGGCCAGCCCCAGCATTTT.